Listed here is a single T cell receptor (beta chain). Its antigen remains undetermined. Base qualities are not provided; no much larger clone lies one nucleotide away. Donors formed part of the validation cohort, which comprised over a hundred subjects and was distinct from the first cohort of under 850 subjects. The sample belongs to a study of cytomegalovirus exposure and HLA in healthy donors (dated by TCRdb to 2016 to 2017). About the study as a whole: The roughly 700 repertoires of the first cohort and the 95 to 150 validation repertoires were produced on the same platform, according to a later analysis. The study aimed to test whether cataloging public T cell receptors could reveal signatures of past pathogen exposure. In addition to the first cohort of approximately 670 subjects, a separate validation cohort of approximately 130 different subjects was used. High-throughput TCR immunosequencing, statistical association of individual TCRs with disease status, and machine learning were combined to predict cytomegalovirus infection status. Here is what the overall study found, with its caveats: The study gave a list of about 170 TCR beta chains associated with cytomegalovirus. In vitro tests confirmed that three of the cytomegalovirus-associated TCR beta chains recognize cytomegalovirus antigens. The validation cohort had no HLA typing available for a later analysis, so co-occurrence within that cohort was assessed over all 120 or so repertoires. While some public TCRs were present in many individuals, most TCR sequences turned up only very rarely across donors. Of the cluster scores, 85% to 95% were above 0 in a later analysis, which found that TCRs clustered in the first cohort also tended to co-occur in the 120 validation repertoires. In both the original and validation cohorts, the classifier was reported to diagnose cytomegalovirus status with high specificity and sensitivity. The authors suggested that the approach could potentially be generalized to other disease states and immunological phenotypes.

Libraries were constructed by the immunoSEQ multiplex PCR assay. Regarding the original processing steps: To diagnose cytomegalovirus status from the catalog of TCR beta chain sequences, a statistical classification framework was built. This is the immuneACCESS table as TCRdb keeps it, with only in-frame sequences that have V and J called. A part of the clones is gone; compared with another copy, unresolved V genes explain less than half, and the rest is unexplained. D and trimming were read from the DNA, whereas the V and J calls and clone size are those reported in that table. The sample records roughly 71,000 clones, roughly 94% of which are singletons. 0.6% to 0.8% of the sample goes to the ten largest clones. For CDR1 and CDR2, the germline V gene lists KGHSY and FQNENV. V has 7 bases trimmed and J has 0 bases trimmed; junction bases matching no gene number 6. The CDR3 measures 14 amino acids from cysteine to phenylalanine. Only the CDR3 region is kept as DNA, spanning 42 bases read in frame from base 1.

The chain is made from TRBV16 and TRBJ2-7, with 7 junctional bases fitting TRBD1. The receptor was isolated from a young woman in good health and CMV-seronegative. Sequenced sample: PBMCs. The nucleotides are TGTGCCAGCAACAGACAGGGCCACTCCTACGAGCAGTACTTC. Its translation reads: CASNRQGHSYEQYF.